This TCR beta chain was identified in a study of blood T cell repertoires in COVID-19. Study summary: COVID-19 samples from acute and convalescent phases originated in the United States, Italy and Spain. Sample material is recorded as cDNA or gDNA derived from T cells, B-cell-depleted T cells, or PBMCs.

Original analysis: Quantification of nucleated cells was approximated via reference gene primer amplification. Only in-frame clones appear in the TCRdb table, and some are missing; sequencing was by immunoSEQ multiplex PCR. V and J calls and clone size come straight from that table; D and trimming were deduced from the DNA. Counted here are approximately 120,000 clones, about 82% occurring once; the ten biggest clones make up about 5.4%. Source material: peripheral blood. The TCR originated in a human donor in a cohort sampled during active COVID-19.

DNA for the CDR3: TGCGCCAGCAGCCGCACTAGCGGGAAACGGAGCACAGATACGCAGTATTTT. Translation gives CASSRTSGKRSTDTQYF. The rearrangement links TRBV5-1 to TRBJ2-3; 10 nucleotides agree with TRBD2. V lost 4 bases, J lost 0 bases, and 8 bases stayed unmatched. CDR1 SGHRS and CDR2 YFSETQ come from the germline V gene. The length of the CDR3 is 17 residues.